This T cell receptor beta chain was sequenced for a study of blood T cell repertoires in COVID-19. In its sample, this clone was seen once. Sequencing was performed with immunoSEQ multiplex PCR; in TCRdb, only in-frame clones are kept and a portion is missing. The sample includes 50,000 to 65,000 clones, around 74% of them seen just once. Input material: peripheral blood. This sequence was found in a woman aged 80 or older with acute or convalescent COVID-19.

The CDR3 protein is CASSPIDREMREQYF. For the CDR3, the DNA is TGTGCCAGTAGCCCTATCGACCGGGAGATGAGGGAGCAGTACTTC. The gene calls are TRBV19 and TRBJ2-7; D is perhaps TRBD2 (6 bases). The length of the CDR3 is 15 residues. Trimming stripped 6 bases from V and 7 bases from J, with 22 bases between. Germline V CDR1 and CDR2: LNHDA, SQIVND (reference sequence).